There are a few counts of the clone carrying this T cell receptor beta chain. The antigen remains unidentified. TCRdb independently ran MiXCR on the reads; one entry per CDR3 protein. The profile covers 300,000 or so distinct CDR3 sequences, with 20% to 25% appearing a single time and about an eighth taken by the ten largest. This entry is derived from a study of T cell repertoires in cytomegalovirus infection. Whole-study context: TCR beta signatures that were public indicated CMV infection and matching HLA type.

V shed 2 bases and J 1 base; nucleotides not matched to a gene: 3. This CDR3 region has 15 residues. Germline V gene lookup returns CDR1 SQVTM and CDR2 ANQGSEA. The sequence was obtained from a human donor in good health (CMV status not recorded). Some clones in this sample may be carry-over from other donors' samples. The rearrangement uses TRBV29-1 and TRBJ1-3, with 9 bases identical to TRBD1. The sequencing here drew on cultured PBMCs, taken from culture after CMV antigen stimulation. The DNA of the CDR3 is TGCAGCGTTGAACAGGACAGGGGTTCTGGAAACACCATATATTTT. It is translated as CSVEQDRGSGNTIYF.